This T cell receptor beta chain was identified during a study of CD8+ T cells in alopecia areata. The wider study: Treated patients were dosed with oral tofacitinib, taking 5 to 10 mg twice daily. General study points: Tissue-resident alphabeta T cells belonging to normal skin likewise get sequenced within scalp specimens.

A note on this clone: No antigen is known for it.

Germline-derived CDR1 and CDR2 are MGHRA and YSYEKL. This CDR3 comprises 14 residues. Trimming removed 0 bases from V and 4 bases from J, with 9 bases in between. RNA was isolated and reverse transcribed to cDNA, the sequencing template. Profiled with immunoSEQ multiplex PCR; TCRdb holds only in-frame clones, not every one. The profile shows more than 150,000 clones, 40% to 65% of them singletons. Researchers gathered lesional scalp punch biopsies and peripheral blood from patients with alopecia areata. The chain combines TRBV4-1 with TRBJ1-1; D is undetermined. This TCR derives from a human donor with alopecia areata. Sequenced here: CD8+ T cells sorted from blood, sampled at week 0. The CDR3 coding sequence is TGCGCCAGCAGCCAAGACACAAGGGTCACTGAAGCTTTCTTT. Residues: CASSQDTRVTEAFF.